The rows below give T cell receptor beta chains drawn from one sample of a study of T cells after yellow fever vaccination. One entry per CDR3 protein, called by TCRdb with MiXCR from the 5' RACE reads. The sample includes 300,000 to 350,000 distinct CDR3 sequences, about 10% of them seen just once. Specimen: CD4+ T cells sorted from PBMCs, collected 45 days after the yellow fever booster vaccination. These receptors were collected from a man between 18 and 35 years old who received the YFV17D yellow fever vaccine. Each CDR3 is given with its conserved first and last residue. Fields, in order: J gene, D gene, V gene, CDR3 protein. D genes are given only for firm matches.

TRBJ1-1,-,TRBV4-2,CASSQAGGPGTEAFF
TRBJ2-1,TRBD1,TRBV19,CASKTGGLGWNEQFF
TRBJ1-2,-,TRBV5-1,CASSRGVYYGYTF
TRBJ2-3,-,TRBV9,CASSVQGLDTQYF
TRBJ2-1,-,TRBV5-1,CASSVGAGKNEQFF
TRBJ2-2,-,TRBV5-1,CASSQAWRQNTGELFF
TRBJ2-5,-,TRBV5-1,CASSLGGVGETQYF
TRBJ2-3,-,TRBV4-3,CASSHRELSTDTQYF
TRBJ2-3,TRBD2,TRBV7-9,CASSLVGTSGGTDTQYF
TRBJ1-1,-,TRBV7-9,CASSSEPQGNTEAFF
TRBJ2-3,-,TRBV20-1,CSAASGAGSTDTQYF
TRBJ2-3,TRBD1,TRBV2,CASNDQGQGADTQYF
TRBJ2-2,TRBD1,TRBV10-3,CAISPGTGTGELFF
TRBJ2-3,-,TRBV14,CASSQAGSGDTQYF
TRBJ1-4,-,TRBV4-3,CASSPTGQIGSEKLFF
TRBJ2-2,TRBD1,TRBV10-3,CASRGGAGGELFF
TRBJ1-2,-,TRBV29-1,CSVGQGTYGYTF
TRBJ2-1,TRBD2,TRBV7-2,CASRASGGARQFF
TRBJ2-5,-,TRBV7-2,CASSLNPRRETQYF
TRBJ2-2,-,TRBV12-3/TRBV12-4,CASKGTEDRELFF
TRBJ1-1,-,TRBV7-9,CASSLVRQGKNTEAFF
TRBJ1-1,-,TRBV12-3/TRBV12-4,CASSPHRQSNTEAFF
TRBJ1-5,-,TRBV6-2/TRBV6-3,CASGQAGVSNQPQHF
TRBJ2-3,-,TRBV5-4,CASSFGVDTQYF
TRBJ1-1,-,TRBV7-8,CASSLRVTEAFF
TRBJ1-2,-,TRBV6-2/TRBV6-3,CASRYYRTEGYTF
TRBJ1-6,-,TRBV20-1,CSVARNNSPLHF
TRBJ1-1,-,TRBV10-3,CAISERWGLRGRGYTEAFF
TRBJ2-5,-,TRBV7-2,CASSPPRSLYRAQETQYF